What follows is one T cell receptor (beta chain) and its context. CDR3 size: 16 residues. The ends were cut back, 8 bases at V and 2 bases at J, with 19 bases in the middle. Looked up from germline, CDR1 is SNHLY and CDR2 is FYNNEI. The data were taken from a study of OX40 agonist ivuxolimab in advanced cancers. Generated by immunoSEQ multiplex PCR, the TCRdb table keeps only in-frame clones and is missing some. The profile shows 55,000 to 85,000 clones, roughly 80% of them singletons. The clonotype was recovered from an adult with an advanced solid tumor such as melanoma, head and neck, liver or kidney cancer. The sample in question was CD4+ or CD8+ T cells sorted from blood, obtained in a trial of the OX40 agonist ivuxolimab. J is TRBJ1-3 and V is TRBV2; D might be TRBD1 (5 bases). CDR3 in amino acids: CASHAGGVLTGNTIYF. CDR3 DNA sequence: TGTGCCAGCCACGCGGGGGGGGTCCTCACTGGAAACACCATATATTTT.